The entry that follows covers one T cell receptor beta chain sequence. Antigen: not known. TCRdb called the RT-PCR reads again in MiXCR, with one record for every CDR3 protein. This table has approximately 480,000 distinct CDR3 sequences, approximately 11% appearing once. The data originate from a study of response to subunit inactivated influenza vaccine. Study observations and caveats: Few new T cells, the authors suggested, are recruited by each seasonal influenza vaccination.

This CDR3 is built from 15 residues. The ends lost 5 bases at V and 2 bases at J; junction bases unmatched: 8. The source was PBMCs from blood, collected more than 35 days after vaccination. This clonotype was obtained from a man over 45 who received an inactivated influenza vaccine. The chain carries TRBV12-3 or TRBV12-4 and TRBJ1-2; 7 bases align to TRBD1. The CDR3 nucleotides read TGTGCCAGCAGTACAATCGGAGGGGGCAACTATGGCTACACCTTC. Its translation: CASSTIGGGNYGYTF.